The 27 T cell receptor beta chains reported below all come from one sample, sequenced in a study of CD8+ T cells in alopecia areata. The authors extracted RNA and reverse transcribed it into cDNA as the sequencing template. The table came from immunoSEQ multiplex PCR; TCRdb's copy has only in-frame clones and leaves some out. There are under 350,000 clones in the sample, none observed a single time. Sorting used CD4, CD8alpha, NKG2D, NKG2ACE and other markers on pooled cutaneous lymph node cells. What was sequenced was CD4+ T cells sorted from a lymph node. The receptors derive from a C3H/HeJ mouse with alopecia areata. The mice in this strain carry MHC haplotype H2-k.

As regards this clone: Mouse germline and gene names are used. The covered CDR3 bases are TGTGCCAGCAGGGAGAGGGGAGCT. It specifies CASRERGA. The whole CDR3 protein reads CASRERGAEQFF. The gene calls are TRBV13-3 and TRBJ2-1; D may be TRBD1 (5 bases). Coverage ceases 4 residues before the CDR3 finishes, and the germline J gene fills in the end. Germline CDR1 reads NNHDY; CDR2 reads SYVADS. The CDR3 runs 12 residues.

A word on this clone: Gene and germline names: mouse. Sequencing ends 4 residues short of the CDR3 end; the germline J gene provides the rest. The same CDR3 also results from other DNA sequences found in this sample. This chain joins TRBV5 and TRBJ2-1; 8 bases align to TRBD1. The V gene end was trimmed by 2 bases and the J gene end by 1 base; junction bases not matched to a gene: 4. This CDR3 has 16 amino acids. Germline V CDR1 and CDR2: LGHNA, YNLKQL (reference sequence). The CDR3 bases that were read are TGTGCCAGCAGCCAAAAAACAGGGGGAAACTATGCT. The encoded protein is CASSQKTGGNYA. The complete CDR3 sequence is CASSQKTGGNYAEQFF.

This clone has only a few counts. Gene names and germline refer to mouse. The CDR3 sequence is CASSQIQGQGSDYTF. CDR3 DNA (partial): TGTGCCAGCAGCCAGATCCAGGGACAGGGCTCC. This chain links TRBV5 with TRBJ1-2; 9 bases match TRBD1. Coverage ceases 4 residues before the CDR3 finishes, and the germline J gene fills in the end. The CDR3 has 15 amino acids. J was trimmed by 4 bases and V by 3 bases; bases with no gene match: 6. CDR1 LGHNA and CDR2 YNLKQL come from the germline V gene (reference sequence).

This clone was observed a handful of times. Gene names are the mouse ones. The read is 4 residues too short to cover the CDR3 end, so that end is filled in from the germline J gene. The chain couples TRBV20 to TRBJ1-2, with TRBD1 matching 7 bases. With 5 bases clipped from V and 2 bases from J, the junction kept 2 bases outside the gene matches. Germline CDR1 reads GFQATS; CDR2 reads STVNSAI. There are 12 residues in the CDR3. The CDR3 loop is CGAVQGNSDYTF. The DNA read from the CDR3 is TGTGGTGCTGTACAGGGGAACTCC.

As for this clone: Gene names are the mouse ones. Sequencing ends 3 residues short of the CDR3 end; the germline J gene provides the rest. The chain has TRBV19 and TRBJ1-6; the match to TRBD1 covers 7 bases. TRBJ1-6 is an ORF, and what it does is uncertain. With 5 bases clipped from V and 4 bases from J, the junction kept 6 bases outside the gene matches. This CDR3 contains 15 residues. Germline CDR1 is FNHDT and CDR2 is SITEND (reference sequence). CDR3 bases read: TGTGCCAGCAGACCAGACAGGGTTTATAATTCGCCC. Translation: CASRPDRVYNSP. In full, the CDR3 reads CASRPDRVYNSPLYF.

Concerning this clone itself: Mouse gene names apply. The sequence runs out 4 residues before the end of the CDR3; the remainder is reconstructed from the germline J gene. The chain links TRBV13-1 to TRBJ2-2, with D uncertain. Trimming stripped 0 bases from V and 0 bases from J, with 6 bases between. The CDR3 totals 15 residues. Germline loops: CDR1 NSHNY, CDR2 SYGAGN. The CDR3 here is CASSDDSTNTGQLYF. Incomplete CDR3 DNA: TGTGCCAGCAGTGATGACAGTACAAACACCGGG.

This clone was counted only a few times. Germline and genes here are mouse. The read finishes 4 residues shy of the CDR3 end, and the germline J gene is used to complete it. This sequence joins TRBV5 and TRBJ2-5; 7 bases fit TRBD1. CDR1 and CDR2 from the germline V gene are LGHNA and YNLKQL (reference sequence). This CDR3 region has 14 residues. CDR3 amino acids: CASSLDRERDTQYF. The sequenced part of the CDR3 DNA is TGTGCCAGCAGTCTCGACAGGGAAAGGGAC.

This clone was counted only a few times. The gene names here belong to mouse. Other nucleotide sequences in the sample specify the same CDR3. CDR3 sequence: CASSRGGTEVFF. CDR3 DNA, as far as it was read: TGTGCTAGCAGTAGAGGAGGCACA. This chain connects TRBV17 to TRBJ1-1, with D unclear. The CDR3 end falls 4 residues outside the read, so it is completed with the germline J gene. Trimming cost V 1 base and J 4 bases, with 4 bases left between them. From germline, CDR1 is MNHDT and CDR2 YYDKIL. The CDR3 totals 12 residues. Full variable domain (rest looked up from reference TRBV17 and TRBJ1-1): DTTVKQNPRYKLARVGKPVNLICSQTMNHDTMYWYQKKPNQAPKLLLFYYDKILNREADTFEKFQSSRPNNSFCSLYIGSAGLEYSAMYLCASSRGGTEVFFGKGTRLTVV.

Regarding this clone: Mouse gene names apply. The CDR3 extends 4 residues past the end of the read, so its final part is completed from the germline J gene. The chain joins TRBV4 to TRBJ1-2; 10 bases map to TRBD1. V shed 4 bases and J 1 base; nucleotides not matched to a gene: 3. This CDR3 spans 15 amino acids. CDR1 is LGHDT and CDR2 is YNNKQL in the germline V gene (reference sequence). CDR3 DNA, as far as it was read: TGTGCCAGCAGCTTCCGGGACAGGGGAAACTCC. This codes for CASSFRDRGNS. The whole CDR3 sequence is CASSFRDRGNSDYTF. The variable domain in full, completed from reference TRBV4 and TRBJ1-2, reads ETAVFQTPNYHVTQVGNEVSFNCKQTLGHDTMYWYKQDSKKLLKIMFSYNNKQLIVNETVPRRFSPQSSDKAHLNLRIKSVEPEDSAVYLCASSFRDRGNSDYTFGSGTRLLVI.

As regards this clone: Gene names refer to mouse genes. The CDR3 goes on 4 residues after the read ends, and that part is filled in from the germline J gene. This sequence joins TRBV29 and TRBJ1-1; 7 bases line up with TRBD1. Germline V gene lookup returns CDR1 MSHET and CDR2 SYDVDS. J was trimmed by 0 bases and V by 4 bases; bases with no gene match: 2. The CDR3 is 14 residues long. The CDR3 loop is CASSWGTANTEVFF. The covered CDR3 bases are TGTGCTAGCAGTTGGGGGACAGCAAACACA.

Comments on this clone: Genes and germline come from the mouse. Sequencing ends 4 residues short of the CDR3 end; the germline J gene provides the rest. The chain joins TRBV1 to TRBJ1-1; perhaps TRBD1 as D (5 bases). The CDR3 is 13 residues long. Germline V gene lookup returns CDR1 NSQYPW and CDR2 LRSPGD (reference sequence). The V and J ends lost 4 bases and 3 bases respectively, with 9 bases between them. The CDR3 loop reads CTCSGQTDTEVFF. CDR3 bases read: TGCACCTGCAGTGGACAGACCGACACA.

Regarding this clone: Germline and genes here are mouse. CDR3 loop: CASSLGRGYEQYF. CDR3 DNA, as far as it was read: TGTGCCAGCAGTTTGGGCAGGGGATAT. This rearrangement joins TRBV14 to TRBJ2-7, with TRBD1 as a possible D gene (6 bases). The CDR3 is cut off 4 residues early in the read; its end comes from the germline J gene. CDR1 and CDR2 from the germline V gene are SGHDT and FRDEAV. The CDR3 spans 13 residues.

This clone was counted between two and nine times. Mouse germline and gene names are used. The read is 4 residues too short to cover the CDR3 end, so that end is filled in from the germline J gene. The sample carries other DNA sequences with the same CDR3. The J gene is TRBJ1-1, the V gene TRBV13-1; 9 bases agree with TRBD1. Looked up from germline, CDR1 is NSHNY and CDR2 is SYGAGN. Trimming at V came to 5 bases and at J to 3 bases, leaving 2 bases not matched to a gene. This CDR3 is 13 amino acids long. The CDR3 loop is CASRRQGDTEVFF. The covered CDR3 bases are TGTGCCAGCAGACGACAGGGGGACACA.

In the case of this clone: These gene names are mouse names. The DNA ends 4 residues before the CDR3 does, and the rest of the CDR3 is filled in from the germline J gene. At the DNA level, this CDR3 is encoded by other sequences in the same sample as well. The V and J genes are TRBV31 and TRBJ2-3, with 9 bases aligning to TRBD2. The junction had 1 base not matched to a gene; V was cut back by 3 bases and J by 0 bases. This CDR3 contains 14 residues. In germline, CDR1 is GKSSPN, CDR2 SITVG. CDR3 DNA, as far as it was read: TGTGCCTGGAGCGGACTGGGGAGTGCAGAA. Translation gives CAWSGLGSAE. The entire CDR3 is CAWSGLGSAETLYF.

As to this clone: Gene names and germline match the mouse. The read stops 3 residues short of the end of the CDR3; the missing end is completed from the germline J gene. This chain uses TRBV13-1 with TRBJ1-6; 7 bases align to TRBD1. TRBJ1-6 carries the ORF label, with uncertain function. V was pared by 4 bases and J by 0 bases, with 4 bases of the junction left unmatched. CDR3 length: 16 amino acids. Per the germline V gene, CDR1 is NSHNY and CDR2 is SYGAGN. The CDR3 is CASSLDRDSYNSPLYF. The CDR3 DNA, read in part, is TGTGCCAGCAGTCTTGACAGGGATTCCTATAATTCGCCC.

A few counts support this clone. Mouse gene names and germline throughout. The read terminates 4 residues ahead of where the CDR3 ends, so the germline J gene completes it. The chain joins TRBV12-1 to TRBJ2-1; the match to TRBD2 covers 9 bases. J gave up 0 bases and V 2 bases, and 4 bases lay outside the gene matches. CDR1 is SGHSN, CDR2 HYEKVE, per germline. The CDR3 consists of 16 residues. Partial CDR3 DNA: TGTGCCAGCTCTCCGACTGGGGGAGATAACTATGCT. Translation: CASSPTGGDNYA. The full CDR3 sequence reads CASSPTGGDNYAEQFF.

This clone was seen only a few times. Genes and germline come from the mouse. The CDR3 bases that were read are TGTGCCAGCAGGAGGGACAGGGGAAACACA. Translated: CASRRDRGNT. The entire CDR3 reads CASRRDRGNTEVFF. This chain uses TRBV13-1 with TRBJ1-1; 10 bases map to TRBD1. Read data end 4 residues before the CDR3 end; the end is taken from the germline J gene. Losses at the gene ends were 5 bases for V and 1 base for J; bases not matched to a gene: 2. Germline CDR1 NSHNY, CDR2 SYGAGN. The CDR3 sequence is 14 residues long.

This clone occurred many times. Mouse gene names and germline throughout. The read halts 4 residues ahead of the CDR3 end, with the missing end drawn from the germline J gene. The chain recombines TRBV17 with TRBJ2-3, with TRBD1 matching 8 bases. V shed 0 bases and J 1 base; nucleotides not matched to a gene: 3. CDR3 length: 16 amino acids. Germline-derived CDR1 and CDR2 are MNHDT and YYDKIL. The CDR3 spells CASSRDPGGRAETLYF. Incomplete CDR3 DNA: TGTGCTAGCAGTAGAGATCCAGGGGGCCGTGCAGAA. Looking up the rest from reference TRBV17 and TRBJ2-3 gives the full variable domain: DTTVKQNPRYKLARVGKPVNLICSQTMNHDTMYWYQKKPNQAPKLLLFYYDKILNREADTFEKFQSSRPNNSFCSLYIGSAGLEYSAMYLCASSRDPGGRAETLYFGSGTRLTVL.

Regarding this clone: Gene names are the mouse ones. The CDR3 goes on 4 residues after the read ends, and that part is filled in from the germline J gene. The chain recombines TRBV19 with TRBJ2-2; TRBD1 is a possible D gene (5 bases). The CDR3 has 15 residues. The germline V gene encodes CDR1 FNHDT and CDR2 SITEND (reference sequence). Deletions cut 4 bases from V and 0 bases from J, with 10 bases between. The CDR3 spells CASSPDTSNTGQLYF. The CDR3 bases that were read are TGTGCCAGCAGTCCGGACACCTCAAACACCGGG. Full variable domain (rest looked up from reference TRBV19 and TRBJ2-2): GGIITQTPKFLIGQEGQKLTLKCQQNFNHDTMYWYRQDSGKGLRLIYYSITENDLQKGDLSEGYDASREKKSSFSLTVTSAQKNEMAVFLCASSPDTSNTGQLYFGEGSKLTVL.

Details on this clone: Gene names refer to mouse genes. The read is 4 residues too short to cover the CDR3 end, so that end is filled in from the germline J gene. This chain links TRBV17 with TRBJ2-1; TRBD1 matches 7 bases. The germline gives CDR1 MNHDT, CDR2 YYDKIL. V lost 1 base, J lost 1 base, and 1 base stayed unmatched. There are 15 residues in the CDR3. The CDR3 loop reads CASSRVTGNYAEQFF. The DNA read from the CDR3 is TGTGCTAGCAGTAGAGTGACAGGGAACTATGCT. The variable domain in full, completed from reference TRBV17 and TRBJ2-1, reads DTTVKQNPRYKLARVGKPVNLICSQTMNHDTMYWYQKKPNQAPKLLLFYYDKILNREADTFEKFQSSRPNNSFCSLYIGSAGLEYSAMYLCASSRVTGNYAEQFFGPGTRLTVL.

This clone appeared a few times. Gene names are the mouse ones. CDR3: CAWIPGQTNTEVFF. The CDR3 DNA, read in part, is TGTGCCTGGATCCCGGGACAGACAAACACA. The chain joins TRBV31 to TRBJ1-1; 7 nucleotides agree with TRBD1. The read stops 4 residues short of the end of the CDR3; the missing end is completed from the germline J gene. The V segment lost 4 bases and the J segment 0 bases; nucleotides outside the gene matches: 5. In germline, CDR1 is GKSSPN, CDR2 SITVG. The CDR3 has 14 residues.

In regard to this clone: Gene names are the mouse ones. The missing CDR3 end, 3 residues past where the read stops, is filled in from the germline J gene. The gene calls are TRBV19 and TRBJ1-6, with D possibly TRBD1 on 5 matching bases. TRBJ1-6 is treated as an ORF (open reading frame) with a function not yet certain. Trimming removed 2 bases at V and 2 bases at J, with 5 bases between. The CDR3 spans 14 residues. Germline assignment: CDR1 FNHDT and CDR2 SITEND (reference sequence). CDR3 bases read: TGTGCCAGCAGTATGACAGCCTATAATTCGCCC. This gives the protein CASSMTAYNSP. The entire CDR3 protein reads CASSMTAYNSPLYF.

In its sample, this clone was seen a few times. Gene names and germline match the mouse. The CDR3 extends 4 residues past the end of the read, so its final part is completed from the germline J gene. V and J are TRBV13-1 and TRBJ1-1, with D unclear. Germline V gene lookup returns CDR1 NSHNY and CDR2 SYGAGN. The CDR3 runs 13 residues. Deletions cut 4 bases from V and 1 base from J, with 8 bases between. Here the CDR3 reads CASSPRQNTEVFF. The CDR3 bases that were read are TGTGCCAGCAGTCCACGACAAAACACA.

In this sample, this clone turned up a few times. Gene names denote mouse genes. The read gets to within 4 residues of the CDR3 end, and the germline J gene fills in the rest. The chain links TRBV31 to TRBJ2-2; 8 bases agree with TRBD1. Germline CDR1 GKSSPN, CDR2 SITVG. The junction had 3 bases not matched to a gene; V was cut back by 3 bases and J by 0 bases. The CDR3 is made up of 15 amino acids. CDR3 DNA (partial): TGTGCCTGGAGCCGACAGGGGACAAACACCGGG. The encoded protein is CAWSRQGTNTG. The whole CDR3 region reads CAWSRQGTNTGQLYF.

Points on this clone: The gene symbols are mouse symbols. The sequence runs out 4 residues before the end of the CDR3; the remainder is reconstructed from the germline J gene. The same CDR3 can be traced to other DNA sequences in this sample. The V and J genes are TRBV5 and TRBJ2-2, with D possibly being TRBD2 (5 bases). The CDR3 extends over 15 amino acids. The V gene's germline CDR1 is LGHNA and CDR2 YNLKQL (reference sequence). Trimming shortened V by 1 base and J by 1 base, and 7 bases separated the two germline ends. This CDR3 is CASSQAGQNTGQLYF. CDR3 DNA, as far as it was read: TGTGCCAGCAGCCAAGCTGGGCAAAACACCGGG.

This clone was found a few times. The germline and genes are mouse ones. With the read ending 4 residues before the CDR3 end, the germline J gene is used to fill in that end. The identical CDR3 is also encoded by other nucleotide sequences in the sample. The J gene is TRBJ2-3, the V gene TRBV13-3; a possible D gene is TRBD2 (7 bases). The germline gives CDR1 NNHDY, CDR2 SYVADS. This CDR3 has 15 residues. V was shortened by 2 bases and J by 0 bases, with 10 bases between the two germline ends. This CDR3 reads CASSEGGSSAETLYF. Incomplete CDR3 DNA: TGTGCCAGCAGTGAGGGGGGCTCTAGTGCAGAA.

Concerning this clone: Genes and germline are mouse. The read finishes 4 residues shy of the CDR3 end, and the germline J gene is used to complete it. The chain employs TRBV19 and TRBJ1-1; D remains unclear. The germline CDR1 and CDR2 sequences are FNHDT and SITEND (reference sequence). The CDR3 has 12 residues. The CDR3 sequence: CASSIGFTEVFF. The CDR3 bases that were read are TGTGCCAGCAGTATTGGGTTTACA. The full variable domain, in which reference TRBV19 and TRBJ1-1 provide the parts outside the CDR3, is GGIITQTPKFLIGQEGQKLTLKCQQNFNHDTMYWYRQDSGKGLRLIYYSITENDLQKGDLSEGYDASREKKSSFSLTVTSAQKNEMAVFLCASSIGFTEVFFGKGTRLTVV.